The 9 T cell receptor beta chains given below trace back to one sample, sequenced in a study of blood T cell repertoires in COVID-19. Assay used: immunoSEQ multiplex PCR; TCRdb lists only in-frame clones, some missing. The table records more than 85,000 clones, around 76% of them present only once. Sequenced sample: peripheral blood. The receptor source for this set is an older man with acute or convalescent COVID-19.

The chain couples TRBV27 to TRBJ1-5; D is uncertain. The germline V and J ends were trimmed by 6 bases and 0 bases, with 3 bases remaining between them. CDR3 length: 12 residues. From germline, CDR1 is MNHEY and CDR2 SMNVEV (reference sequence). This CDR3 is CASSNSNQPQHF. The CDR3 DNA sequence: TGTGCCAGCAGCAATAGCAATCAGCCCCAGCATTTT.

The chain is built from TRBV28 and TRBJ2-4; 7 bases agree with TRBD1. V was clipped by 4 bases and J by 2 bases; unmatched bases: 8. Per germline, CDR1 MDHEN and CDR2 SYDVKM. CDR3 length: 16 amino acids. CDR3 amino acids: CASSSRDRTSKNIQYF. CDR3 DNA: TGTGCCAGCAGTTCCCGGGACAGAACCTCCAAAAACATTCAGTACTTC.

This clone showed up just once. The V call is TRBV18, the J call TRBJ1-3; 8 bases are a match to TRBD1. With V trimmed by 1 base and J by 1 base, 15 bases remained unmatched. The CDR3 covers 20 residues. The germline CDR1 and CDR2 sequences are KGHSH and LQKENI. This CDR3 is CASSPLGQAVAPGSGNTIYF. The CDR3 DNA follows: TGTGCCAGCTCACCACTGGGACAGGCGGTGGCCCCAGGGTCTGGAAACACCATATATTTT.

The J gene is TRBJ2-7, the V gene TRBV9; 8 positions match TRBD1. V shed 4 bases, J shed 0 bases, and the junction held 9 bases outside the gene matches. Germline V CDR1 and CDR2: SGDLS, YYNGEE. The CDR3 contains 16 residues. In DNA form, the CDR3 reads TGTGCCAGCAGCCCCTCGGGGACAGGTTACTCCTACGAGCAGTACTTC. It translates to CASSPSGTGYSYEQYF.

This clone was seen a single time. The chain uses TRBV7-2 and TRBJ1-5; maybe TRBD1 (6 bases). CDR3 size: 17 residues. Trimming removed 1 base from V and 0 bases from J, with 13 bases in between. CDR1 and CDR2 (germline): SGHTA, FQGNSA. The CDR3 protein is CASSLDLGAYSNQPQHF. CDR3 in DNA: TGTGCCAGCAGCTTAGATTTGGGGGCCTATAGCAATCAGCCCCAGCATTTT.

The chain uses TRBV6-5 and TRBJ2-2, with 8 bases that match TRBD1. This CDR3 is built from 15 residues. Germline V gene lookup returns CDR1 MNHEY and CDR2 SVGAGI. With V trimmed by 6 bases and J by 6 bases, 9 bases remained unmatched. CDR3: CASRNVPGQAGELFF. CDR3 bases: TGTGCCAGCAGAAACGTCCCGGGACAGGCCGGGGAGCTGTTTTTT.

This sequence joins TRBV24-1 and TRBJ2-3; 9 bases align to TRBD1. Germline CDR1 and CDR2: KGHDR and SFDVKD. Losses at the gene ends were 2 bases for V and 2 bases for J; bases not matched to a gene: 7. CDR3 size: 17 residues. The CDR3 region is CATSDWGTGRHTDTQYF. The CDR3 DNA follows: TGTGCCACCAGTGATTGGGGGACAGGGCGACACACAGATACGCAGTATTTT.

The chain couples TRBV18 to TRBJ2-7; the D gene is possibly TRBD1 (6 bases). CDR3 length equals 17 residues. CDR1 KGHSH and CDR2 LQKENI come from the germline V gene. V was clipped by 4 bases and J by 0 bases, with 19 bases between them. The CDR3 reads CASSLKSQGWSSYEQYF. As DNA, the CDR3 is TGTGCCAGCTCACTAAAGTCACAGGGTTGGAGCTCCTACGAGCAGTACTTC.

This clone appeared a single time. This chain links TRBV5-4 with TRBJ2-7; 14 nucleotides agree with TRBD2. The germline V gene has CDR1 SGHNT and CDR2 YYREEE (reference sequence). V shed 7 bases, J shed 6 bases, and the junction held 12 bases outside the gene matches. The length of the CDR3 is 16 residues. The CDR3 is CASGTGLAGVDLEQYF. CDR3 bases: TGTGCCAGCGGTACGGGACTAGCGGGAGTGGACCTCGAGCAGTACTTC.